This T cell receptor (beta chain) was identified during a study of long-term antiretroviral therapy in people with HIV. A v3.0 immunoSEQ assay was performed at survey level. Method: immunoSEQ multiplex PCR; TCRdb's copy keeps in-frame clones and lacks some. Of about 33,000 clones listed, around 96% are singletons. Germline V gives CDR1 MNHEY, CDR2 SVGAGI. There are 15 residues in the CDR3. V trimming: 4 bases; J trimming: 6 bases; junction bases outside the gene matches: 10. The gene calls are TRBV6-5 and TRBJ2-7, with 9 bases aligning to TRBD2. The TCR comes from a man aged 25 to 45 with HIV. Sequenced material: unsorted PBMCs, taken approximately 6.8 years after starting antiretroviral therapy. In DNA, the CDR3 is TGTGCCAGCAGTTTGGCCCTTAGCGGGAGAGGCGAGCAGTACTTC. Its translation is CASSLALSGRGEQYF.